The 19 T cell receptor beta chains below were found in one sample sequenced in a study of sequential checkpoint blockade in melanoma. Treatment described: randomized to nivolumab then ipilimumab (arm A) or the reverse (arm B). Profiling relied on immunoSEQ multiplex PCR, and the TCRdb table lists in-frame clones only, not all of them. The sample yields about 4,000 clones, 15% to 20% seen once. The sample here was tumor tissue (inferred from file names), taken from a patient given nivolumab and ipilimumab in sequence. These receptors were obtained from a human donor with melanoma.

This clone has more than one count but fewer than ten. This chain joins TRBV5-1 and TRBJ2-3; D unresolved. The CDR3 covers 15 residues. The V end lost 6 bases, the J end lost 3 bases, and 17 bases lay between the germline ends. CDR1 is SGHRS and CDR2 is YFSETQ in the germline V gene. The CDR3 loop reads CASKSGPVTTDTQYF. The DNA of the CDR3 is TGCGCCAGCAAATCGGGTCCGGTGACTACAGATACGCAGTATTTT. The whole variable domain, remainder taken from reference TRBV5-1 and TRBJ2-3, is KAGVTQTPRYLIKTRGQQVTLSCSPISGHRSVSWYQQTPGQGLQFLFEYFSETQRNKGNFPGRFSGRQFSNSRSEMNVSTLELGDSALYLCASKSGPVTTDTQYFGPGTRLTVL.

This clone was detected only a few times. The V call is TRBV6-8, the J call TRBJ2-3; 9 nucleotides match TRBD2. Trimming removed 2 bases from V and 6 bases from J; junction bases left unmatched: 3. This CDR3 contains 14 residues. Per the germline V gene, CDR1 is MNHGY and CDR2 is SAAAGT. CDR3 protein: CASSYGGGEDTQYF. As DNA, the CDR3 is TGTGCCAGCAGTTACGGCGGGGGGGAGGATACGCAGTATTTT.

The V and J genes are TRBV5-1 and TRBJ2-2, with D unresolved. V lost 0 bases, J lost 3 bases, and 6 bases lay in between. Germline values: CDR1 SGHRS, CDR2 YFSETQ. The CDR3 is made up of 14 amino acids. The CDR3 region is CASSLDYHTGELFF. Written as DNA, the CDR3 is TGCGCCAGCAGCTTGGATTACCACACCGGGGAGCTGTTTTTT.

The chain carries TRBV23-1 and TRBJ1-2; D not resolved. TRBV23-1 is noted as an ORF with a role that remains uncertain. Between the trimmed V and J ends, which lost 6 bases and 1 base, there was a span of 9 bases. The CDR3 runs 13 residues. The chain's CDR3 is CASRLDLNYGYTF. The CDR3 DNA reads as TGCGCCAGCAGGTTGGACCTTAACTATGGCTACACCTTC.

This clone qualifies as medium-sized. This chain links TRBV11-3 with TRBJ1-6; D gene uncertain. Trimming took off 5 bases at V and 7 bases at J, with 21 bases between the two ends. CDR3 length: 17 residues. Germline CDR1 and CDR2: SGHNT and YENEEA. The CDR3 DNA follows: TGTGCCAGCAGCCACACGAAGGGAGGGTCAGGCAATTCACCCCTCCACTTT. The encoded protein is CASSHTKGGSGNSPLHF.

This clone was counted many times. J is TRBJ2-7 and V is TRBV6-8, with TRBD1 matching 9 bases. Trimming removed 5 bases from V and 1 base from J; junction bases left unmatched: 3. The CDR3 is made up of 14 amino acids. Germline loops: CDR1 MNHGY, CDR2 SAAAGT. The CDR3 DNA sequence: TGTGCCAGCAGTGAGGGACAGGGTTCCTACGAGCAGTACGTC. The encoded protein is CASSEGQGSYEQYV.

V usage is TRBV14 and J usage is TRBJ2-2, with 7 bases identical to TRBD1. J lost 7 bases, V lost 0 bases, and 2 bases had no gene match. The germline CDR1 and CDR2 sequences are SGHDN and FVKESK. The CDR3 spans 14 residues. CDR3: CASSQDRGIGELFF. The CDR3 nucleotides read TGTGCCAGCAGCCAAGACAGGGGGATCGGGGAGCTGTTTTTT.

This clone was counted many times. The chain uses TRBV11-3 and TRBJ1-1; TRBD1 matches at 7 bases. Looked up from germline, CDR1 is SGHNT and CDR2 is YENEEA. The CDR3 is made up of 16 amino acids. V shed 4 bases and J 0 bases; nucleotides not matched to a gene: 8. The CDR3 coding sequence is TGTGCCAGCAGCTCAGACAGGGTTAGAATGAACACTGAAGCTTTCTTT. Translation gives CASSSDRVRMNTEAFF.

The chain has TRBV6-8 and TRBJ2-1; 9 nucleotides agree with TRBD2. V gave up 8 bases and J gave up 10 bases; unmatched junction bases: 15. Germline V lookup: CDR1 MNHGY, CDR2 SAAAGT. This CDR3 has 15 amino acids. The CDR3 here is CASLAEESGGREQFF. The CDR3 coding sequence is TGTGCCAGCCTAGCCGAAGAGAGCGGGGGGAGGGAGCAGTTCTTC.

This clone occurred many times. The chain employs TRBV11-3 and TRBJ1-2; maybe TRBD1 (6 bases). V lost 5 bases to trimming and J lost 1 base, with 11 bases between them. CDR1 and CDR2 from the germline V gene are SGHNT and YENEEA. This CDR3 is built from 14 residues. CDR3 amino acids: CASSAGTLNYGYTF. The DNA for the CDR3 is TGTGCCAGCAGCGCAGGGACACTTAACTATGGCTACACCTTC. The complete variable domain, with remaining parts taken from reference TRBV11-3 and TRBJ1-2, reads EAGVVQSPRYKIIEKKQPVAFWCNPISGHNTLYWYLQNLGQGPELLIRYENEEAVDDSQLPKDRFSAERLKGVDSTLKIQPAELGDSAVYLCASSAGTLNYGYTFGSGTRLTVV.

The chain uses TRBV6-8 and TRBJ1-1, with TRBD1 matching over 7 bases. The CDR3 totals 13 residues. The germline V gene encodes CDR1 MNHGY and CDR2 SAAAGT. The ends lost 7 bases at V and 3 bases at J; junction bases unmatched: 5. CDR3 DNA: TGTGCCAGCACCCCCAGGGGGTACACTGAAGCTTTCTTT. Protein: CASTPRGYTEAFF.

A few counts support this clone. CDR3 nucleotides: TGTGCCAGCAGTGAGTTCCGGGACATGCAAGTAGAGCAGTTCTTC. It codes for CASSEFRDMQVEQFF. The chain employs TRBV6-8 and TRBJ2-1; a weak D match, TRBD1 (6 bases). CDR3 length: 15 residues. Germline-derived CDR1 and CDR2 are MNHGY and SAAAGT. Trimming removed 5 bases from V and 10 bases from J, with 21 bases in between.

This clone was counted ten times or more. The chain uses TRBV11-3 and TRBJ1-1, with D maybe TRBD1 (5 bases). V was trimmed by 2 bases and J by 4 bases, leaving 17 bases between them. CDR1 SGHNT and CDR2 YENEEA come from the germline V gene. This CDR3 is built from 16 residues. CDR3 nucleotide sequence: TGTGCCAGCAGCTTAAGGGTCCCAGGGCCGGGCACTGAAGCTTTCTTT. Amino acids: CASSLRVPGPGTEAFF. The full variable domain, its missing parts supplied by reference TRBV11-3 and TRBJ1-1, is EAGVVQSPRYKIIEKKQPVAFWCNPISGHNTLYWYLQNLGQGPELLIRYENEEAVDDSQLPKDRFSAERLKGVDSTLKIQPAELGDSAVYLCASSLRVPGPGTEAFFGQGTRLTVV.

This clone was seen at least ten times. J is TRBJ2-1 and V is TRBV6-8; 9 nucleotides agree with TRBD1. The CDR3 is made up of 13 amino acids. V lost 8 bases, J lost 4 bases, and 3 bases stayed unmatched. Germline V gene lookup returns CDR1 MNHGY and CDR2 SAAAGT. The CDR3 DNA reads TGTGCCAGCGACAGGGGGACGTACAATGAGCAGTTCTTC. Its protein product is CASDRGTYNEQFF.

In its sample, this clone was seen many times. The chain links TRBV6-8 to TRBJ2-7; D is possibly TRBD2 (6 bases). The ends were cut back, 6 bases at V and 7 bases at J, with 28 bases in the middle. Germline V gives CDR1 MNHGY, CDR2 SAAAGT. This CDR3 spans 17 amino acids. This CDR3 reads CASRFRDRGDSAGEQYF. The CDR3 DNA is TGTGCCAGCAGATTCCGGGACCGAGGAGATTCGGCGGGGGAGCAGTACTTC.

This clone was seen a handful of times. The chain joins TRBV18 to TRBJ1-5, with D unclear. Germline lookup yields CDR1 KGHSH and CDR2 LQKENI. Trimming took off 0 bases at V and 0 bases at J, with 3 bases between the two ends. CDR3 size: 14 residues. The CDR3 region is CASSPPISNQPQHF. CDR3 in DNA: TGTGCCAGCTCACCACCCATTAGCAATCAGCCCCAGCATTTT.

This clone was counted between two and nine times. The CDR3 loop reads CASSQVASGGADNEQFF. The CDR3 nucleotides read TGCGCCAGCAGCCAAGTGGCGAGCGGGGGGGCTGACAATGAGCAGTTCTTC. The gene calls are TRBV4-1 and TRBJ2-1; 10 positions agree with TRBD2. CDR3 size: 17 residues. CDR1 MGHRA and CDR2 YSYEKL come from the germline V gene. Trimming at V came to 1 base and at J to 5 bases, leaving 8 bases not matched to a gene.

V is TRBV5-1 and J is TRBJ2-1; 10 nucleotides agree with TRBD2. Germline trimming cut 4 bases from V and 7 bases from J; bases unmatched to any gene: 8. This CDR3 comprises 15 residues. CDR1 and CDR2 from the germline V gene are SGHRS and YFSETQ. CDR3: CASSNTGTSANEQFF. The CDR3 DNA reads TGCGCCAGCAGCAACACCGGGACTAGCGCAAATGAGCAGTTCTTC. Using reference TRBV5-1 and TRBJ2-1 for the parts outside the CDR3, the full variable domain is KAGVTQTPRYLIKTRGQQVTLSCSPISGHRSVSWYQQTPGQGLQFLFEYFSETQRNKGNFPGRFSGRQFSNSRSEMNVSTLELGDSALYLCASSNTGTSANEQFFGPGTRLTVL.

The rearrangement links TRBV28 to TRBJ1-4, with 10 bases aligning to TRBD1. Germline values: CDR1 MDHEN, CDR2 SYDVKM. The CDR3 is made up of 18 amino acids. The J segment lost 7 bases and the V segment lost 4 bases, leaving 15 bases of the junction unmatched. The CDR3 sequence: CASSSLWGPGQGFEKLFF. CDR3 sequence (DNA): TGTGCCAGCAGTTCCCTGTGGGGACCGGGACAGGGGTTTGAAAAACTGTTTTTT.